These 14 T cell receptor beta chains were all obtained from the same sample, sequenced in a study of human T cells and chemical hapten exposure. TCRdb used MiXCR to reprocess the RACE reads, holding one entry per CDR3 protein. The table lists approximately 84,000 distinct CDR3 sequences, approximately 10% of them singletons. Time point in this sample: patch test 2, 6 weeks after DPC sensitization. Treatment: therapeutic diphenylcyclopropenone sensitization with weekly scalp DPC. Material: whole blood, obtained in connection with sensitization to the hapten diphenylcyclopropenone (DPC). These TCRs come from a man between 18 and 35 years old with alopecia areata. Some clones in this sample may be carry-over from other donors' samples.

This clonotype was detected many times. V is TRBV2 and J is TRBJ2-1; D gene uncertain. Germline values: CDR1 SNHLY, CDR2 FYNNEI. The CDR3 consists of 12 residues. Trimming took off 3 bases at V and 8 bases at J, with 8 bases between the two ends. The CDR3 reads CASSDWLDEQFF. For the CDR3, the DNA is TGTGCCAGCAGTGACTGGCTGGATGAGCAGTTCTTC.

The chain recombines TRBV20-1 with TRBJ1-4; D call uncertain. Trimming removed 6 bases at V and 3 bases at J, with 11 bases between. This CDR3 has 13 residues. The V gene's germline CDR1 is DFQATT and CDR2 SNEGSKA (reference sequence). For the CDR3, the DNA is TGCAGTGCCGCCGAGGGTGCTAATGAAAAACTGTTTTTT. Protein sequence: CSAAEGANEKLFF.

The genes are TRBV11-2 and TRBJ2-7; the D call may be TRBD1 or TRBD2 (5 bases each). CDR1 and CDR2 (germline): SGHAT, FQNNGV. V was trimmed by 6 bases and J by 3 bases, leaving 15 bases between them. The length of the CDR3 is 14 residues. This CDR3 is CASSYRDGLYEQYF. In DNA form, the CDR3 reads TGTGCCAGCAGTTATCGGGACGGACTCTACGAGCAGTACTTC.

In its sample, this clonotype was seen many times. V usage is TRBV29-1 and J usage is TRBJ2-3; D remains unclear. Trimming shortened V by 4 bases and J by 2 bases, and 13 bases separated the two germline ends. The CDR3 is 14 residues long. The germline V gene has CDR1 SQVTM and CDR2 ANQGSEA. The CDR3 sequence is CSVARRMDTDTQYF. The CDR3 bases are TGCAGCGTTGCCCGCAGGATGGACACAGATACGCAGTATTTT.

There are a few counts of this clonotype. The rearrangement joins TRBV9 to TRBJ1-4; possibly TRBD1 for D (5 bases). Per germline, CDR1 SGDLS and CDR2 YYNGEE. The CDR3 consists of 14 residues. V gave up 3 bases and J gave up 0 bases, with 6 bases separating them. The CDR3, as DNA: TGTGCCAGCAGCGCGACAGCAACTAATGAAAAACTGTTTTTT. Protein sequence: CASSATATNEKLFF.

V and J are TRBV20-1 and TRBJ2-4, with D uncertain. The V gene's germline CDR1 is DFQATT and CDR2 SNEGSKA (reference sequence). The CDR3 loop spans 15 amino acids. The ends were cut back, 0 bases at V and 6 bases at J, with 15 bases in the middle. Here the CDR3 DNA reads TGCAGTGCTAGAGATCCCCTGCGCGGTGGAAACATTCAGTACTTC. It translates to CSARDPLRGGNIQYF.

This clonotype appeared a few times. The V and J genes are TRBV20-1 and TRBJ2-3, with D possibly being TRBD1 (5 bases). Trimming removed 5 bases at V and 6 bases at J, with 9 bases between. The CDR3 runs to 11 residues. Germline CDR1 reads DFQATT; CDR2 reads SNEGSKA (reference sequence). The CDR3 nucleotides read TGCAGTGCTCCGAAGGGGGATACGCAGTATTTT. This encodes CSAPKGDTQYF.

This chain connects TRBV5-1 to TRBJ2-4, with unresolved D. The CDR3 contains 16 residues. The V gene lost 4 bases and the J gene lost 1 base, with 15 bases spanning the gap. The V gene's germline CDR1 is SGHRS and CDR2 YFSETQ. In DNA form, the CDR3 reads TGCGCCAGCAGCCAACTGGCCCCCGGGGCCAAAAACATTCAGTACTTC. The encoded protein is CASSQLAPGAKNIQYF.

Ten or more counts support this clonotype. The chain is built from TRBV20-1 and TRBJ2-1, with a tentative D call TRBD2 (6 bases). Trimming left V 0 bases short and J 0 bases short, with 9 bases between. Germline-derived CDR1 and CDR2 are DFQATT and SNEGSKA (reference sequence). The CDR3 is 15 residues long. The CDR3 sequence is CSARDRSGSYNEQFF. The CDR3 DNA is TGCAGTGCTAGAGATCGTAGCGGCTCCTACAATGAGCAGTTCTTC.

The gene calls are TRBV7-6 and TRBJ2-5; D is perhaps TRBD1 (5 bases). The CDR3 contains 14 residues. CDR1 is SGHVS and CDR2 is FNYEAQ in the germline V gene. V was shortened by 3 bases and J by 4 bases, with 12 bases between the two germline ends. CDR3 DNA sequence: TGTGCCAGCAGCTTCGAAGGGGCAGGAGAGACCCAGTACTTC. This translates into CASSFEGAGETQYF.

CDR3 coding DNA: TGTGCCAGCAGCCGAAAGGGACGGGAAACAGATACGCAGTATTTT. Translation: CASSRKGRETDTQYF. This chain links TRBV7-3 with TRBJ2-3; D is perhaps TRBD1 or TRBD2 (5 bases each). The germline gives CDR1 SGHTA, CDR2 FQGTGA. This CDR3 is built from 15 residues. The germline V and J ends were trimmed by 5 bases and 3 bases, with 15 bases remaining between them.

The chain uses TRBV7-2 and TRBJ1-5, with 9 positions matching TRBD1. V lost 5 bases to trimming and J lost 4 bases; unmatched junction nucleotides: 6. Per the germline V gene, CDR1 is SGHTA and CDR2 is FQGNSA. This CDR3 has 15 residues. The CDR3 region has the DNA TGTGCCAGCAGCCAACAGGGGGCAAGGAATCAGCCCCAGCATTTT. Translated, it gives CASSQQGARNQPQHF. Full variable domain (missing parts from reference TRBV7-2 and TRBJ1-5): GAGVSQSPSNKVTEKGKDVELRCDPISGHTALYWYRQSLGQGLEFLIYFQGNSAPDKSGLPSDRFSAERTGGSVSTLTIQRTQQEDSAVYLCASSQQGARNQPQHFGDGTRLSIL.

Many counts were recorded for this clonotype. The DNA for the CDR3 is TGTGCCAGCAGTTACTCTAGGGGCTCCTACGAGCAGTACTTC. The encoded protein is CASSYSRGSYEQYF. V usage is TRBV6-5 and J usage is TRBJ2-7; D is possibly TRBD1 (5 bases). There are 14 residues in the CDR3. Germline V gene sequence: CDR1 MNHEY, CDR2 SVGAGI. Trimming removed 0 bases at V and 0 bases at J, with 6 bases between.

The chain employs TRBV7-6 and TRBJ1-1; 7 bases are a match to TRBD1. CDR1 and CDR2 from the germline V gene are SGHVS and FNYEAQ. There are 14 residues in the CDR3. With V trimmed by 5 bases and J by 5 bases, 8 bases remained unmatched. CDR3 region: CASSQDRRGTEAFF. The CDR3 coding sequence is TGTGCCAGCAGCCAGGACAGGAGGGGGACTGAAGCTTTCTTT.